These 10 T cell receptor beta chains share one sample of origin, sequenced in a study of shared clonotypes between healthy human individuals. TCRdb keeps only in-frame clones here, not all; method: immunoSEQ multiplex PCR. The sample yields 1,500,000 or so clones, around 97% seen once. The sequenced sample was naive CD4+ T cells sorted from blood. As for subset: CD45RA+ positively selected. These TCRs come from a man in his thirties or forties in good health.

This sequence joins TRBV5-1 and TRBJ2-3; D might be TRBD1 (6 bases). The CDR3 is 16 residues long. V lost 2 bases to trimming and J lost 3 bases, with 16 bases between them. Germline CDR1 and CDR2: SGHRS and YFSETQ. Written as DNA, the CDR3 is TGCGCCAGCAGCTTCAAGACAGGAGCCCGAACAGATACGCAGTATTTT. Its translation: CASSFKTGARTDTQYF. The full variable domain, its missing parts supplied by reference TRBV5-1 and TRBJ2-3, is KAGVTQTPRYLIKTRGQQVTLSCSPISGHRSVSWYQQTPGQGLQFLFEYFSETQRNKGNFPGRFSGRQFSNSRSEMNVSTLELGDSALYLCASSFKTGARTDTQYFGPGTRLTVL.

J is TRBJ1-1 and V is TRBV7-2; the D is unclear. This CDR3 spans 13 amino acids. The germline V gene encodes CDR1 SGHTA and CDR2 FQGNSA. Trimming pared 5 bases from V and 3 bases from J, leaving 10 bases between. This chain's CDR3 is CASSPWAYTEAFF. CDR3 sequence (DNA): TGTGCCAGCAGCCCCTGGGCTTACACTGAAGCTTTCTTT.

This chain uses TRBV28 with TRBJ2-7, with TRBD1 as a possible D gene (6 bases). Germline CDR1 is MDHEN and CDR2 is SYDVKM. The CDR3 consists of 14 residues. The V and J ends lost 3 bases and 1 base respectively, with 10 bases between them. This CDR3 is CASSLGTRSYEQYF. The DNA for the CDR3 is TGTGCCAGCAGTTTGGGGACAAGATCCTACGAGCAGTACTTC.

The chain combines TRBV14 with TRBJ2-1, with TRBD2 identical over 11 bases. CDR3 size: 14 residues. J lost 6 bases, V lost 8 bases, and 6 bases had no gene match. Per germline, CDR1 SGHDN and CDR2 FVKESK. In nucleotides, the CDR3 is TGTGCCAGCTCACTAGCGGGAGCCCTCAATGAGCAGTTCTTC. This translates into CASSLAGALNEQFF.

Here the CDR3 DNA reads TGCGCCAGCAGTGCCGGACAGGGCTATGGCTACACCTTC. Protein product: CASSAGQGYGYTF. The J gene is TRBJ1-2, the V gene TRBV10-1; 8 nucleotides agree with TRBD1. With V trimmed by 4 bases and J by 4 bases, 2 bases remained unmatched. Germline V CDR1 and CDR2: WNHNN, SYGVQD (reference sequence). The CDR3 has 13 residues.

The chain combines TRBV27 with TRBJ1-5; perhaps TRBD1 as D (6 bases). The germline CDR1 and CDR2 sequences are MNHEY and SMNVEV (reference sequence). There are 15 residues in the CDR3. V lost 5 bases to trimming and J lost 1 base, with 12 bases between them. CDR3 DNA: TGTGCCAGCAGTCCGACAGGACTGAGCAATCAGCCCCAGCATTTT. Translating gives CASSPTGLSNQPQHF.

For this clone: The same CDR3 is also encoded by other DNA sequences in this sample. The CDR3 DNA is TGCGCCAGCAGCCTGGACTACTACGAGCAGTACTTC. The encoded protein is CASSLDYYEQYF. The chain joins TRBV5-1 to TRBJ2-7; D is perhaps TRBD2 (6 bases). Germline V CDR1 and CDR2: SGHRS, YFSETQ. The V and J ends lost 4 bases and 3 bases respectively, with 8 bases between them. This CDR3 is built from 12 residues. The full variable domain, rest sourced from reference TRBV5-1 and TRBJ2-7, is KAGVTQTPRYLIKTRGQQVTLSCSPISGHRSVSWYQQTPGQGLQFLFEYFSETQRNKGNFPGRFSGRQFSNSRSEMNVSTLELGDSALYLCASSLDYYEQYFGPGTRLTVT.

This sequence joins TRBV10-3 and TRBJ2-7; D gene unclear. V was clipped by 3 bases and J by 3 bases, with 9 bases between them. Germline assignment: CDR1 ENHRY and CDR2 SYGVKD. CDR3 length equals 13 residues. CDR3 nucleotides: TGTGCCATCAGTGATACAAGGTTCTACGAGCAGTACTTC. Its translation is CAISDTRFYEQYF.

This clone has just one count. The rearrangement joins TRBV20-1 to TRBJ2-1, with D possibly being TRBD2 (6 bases). There are 11 residues in the CDR3. CDR1 DFQATT and CDR2 SNEGSKA come from the germline V gene (reference sequence). V lost 5 bases to trimming and J lost 10 bases, with 12 bases between them. CDR3 sequence (DNA): TGCAGTGCTTCGGAAGGACTAGAGCAGTTCTTC. Translated, it gives CSASEGLEQFF.

The chain uses TRBV5-6 and TRBJ2-1; the match to TRBD1 covers 11 bases. J was trimmed by 4 bases and V by 4 bases; bases with no gene match: 4. Germline CDR1 is SGHDT and CDR2 is YYEEEE. CDR3 length: 15 residues. This CDR3 reads CASSHGTGGYNEQFF. CDR3 nucleotides: TGTGCCAGCAGCCACGGGACAGGGGGTTACAATGAGCAGTTCTTC.